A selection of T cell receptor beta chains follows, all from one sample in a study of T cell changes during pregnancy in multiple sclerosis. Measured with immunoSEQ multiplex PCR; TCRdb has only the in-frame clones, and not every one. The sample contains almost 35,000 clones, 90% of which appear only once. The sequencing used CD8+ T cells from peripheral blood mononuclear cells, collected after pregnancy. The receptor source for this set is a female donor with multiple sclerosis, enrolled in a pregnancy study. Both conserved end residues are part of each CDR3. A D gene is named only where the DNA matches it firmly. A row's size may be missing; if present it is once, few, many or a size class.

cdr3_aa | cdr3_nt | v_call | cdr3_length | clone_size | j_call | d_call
CASSVGDSFSYEQYF | TGTGCCAGCAGCGTAGGGGACTCTTTCTCCTACGAGCAGTACTTC | TRBV9 | 15 | . | TRBJ2-7 | .
CASSSEGGVNTEAFF | TGTGCCAGCAGCTCGGAGGGGGGGGTTAACACTGAAGCTTTCTTT | TRBV9 | 15 | . | TRBJ1-1 | .
CASSLDGAEFYNEQFF | TGTGCCAGCAGCTTAGATGGGGCGGAATTTTACAATGAGCAGTTCTTC | TRBV7-8 | 16 | . | TRBJ2-1 | .
CASSSTRTGPYEQYF | TGTGCCAGCAGCTCCACTAGGACAGGGCCCTACGAGCAGTACTTC | TRBV7-9 | 15 | . | TRBJ2-7 | TRBD1
CASSLASGIAQFRQFF | TGTGCCAGCAGCTTAGCCTCCGGGATAGCGCAATTCAGGCAGTTCTTC | TRBV7-9 | 16 | . | TRBJ2-1 | .
CASSLAFRGFEGYTF | TGTGCCAGCAGCTTGGCGTTTCGGGGTTTCGAAGGCTACACCTTC | TRBV5-5 | 15 | . | TRBJ1-2 | .
CASSYSKGGPTGELFF | TGTGCCAGCAGTTACTCGAAGGGGGGGCCCACCGGGGAGCTGTTTTTT | TRBV6-5 | 16 | . | TRBJ2-2 | .
CAWRDRYTEAFF | TGTGCCTGGAGGGACAGGTACACTGAAGCTTTCTTT | TRBV30 | 12 | once | TRBJ1-1 | TRBD1
CASSSSGMHEKLFF | TGTGCCAGCAGCTCGTCGGGAATGCATGAAAAACTGTTTTTT | TRBV7-9 | 14 | . | TRBJ1-4 | .
CASSLEGGQARSNEKLFF | TGTGCCAGCAGCTTAGAGGGGGGACAGGCTCGAAGTAATGAAAAACTGTTTTTT | TRBV7-6 | 18 | . | TRBJ1-4 | TRBD1